The 12 T cell receptor beta chains given below trace back to one sample, sequenced in a study of shared clonotypes between healthy human individuals. This table comes from immunoSEQ multiplex PCR, and its TCRdb copy is limited to in-frame clones, with some not included. Seen here are 2 million to 3 million clones, roughly 93% observed once, and the top ten hold 0.36%. Material for sequencing was naive CD4+ T cells from PBMCs. The subset: CD45RA+ positively selected. Source of these receptors: a man aged 18 to 35 in good health. Some clones in this sample may be carry-over from other donors' samples.

A few counts support this clone. The chain recombines TRBV7-9 with TRBJ1-2, with a possible D match to TRBD1 (5 bases). The germline V gene encodes CDR1 SEHNR and CDR2 FQNEAQ (reference sequence). V gave up 1 base and J gave up 8 bases, with 11 bases separating them. The CDR3 length is 13 residues. In nucleotides, the CDR3 is TGTGCCAGCAGCTTAGGTAGGGGAAGAGGCTACACCTTC. This translates into CASSLGRGRGYTF.

The V gene is TRBV2, the J gene TRBJ2-3; D call uncertain. The V end was cut by 11 bases, the J end by 2 bases, with 11 bases between. Germline CDR1 is SNHLY and CDR2 is FYNNEI. The CDR3 spans 12 residues. The CDR3: CAATRDTDTQYF. CDR3 coding DNA: TGTGCCGCCACGCGCGACACAGATACGCAGTATTTT.

The rearrangement joins TRBV9 to TRBJ2-5; 11 positions match TRBD2. CDR1 is SGDLS and CDR2 is YYNGEE in the germline V gene. The CDR3 spans 16 residues. V lost 0 bases and J lost 5; bases outside the gene matches: 6. The CDR3 DNA reads as TGTGCCAGCAGCGTAGATGGTAGCGGGGGGGTGGAGACCCAGTACTTC. Its translation: CASSVDGSGGVETQYF.

The chain combines TRBV6-5 with TRBJ1-2, with 7 nucleotides matching TRBD1. The V and J ends lost 6 bases and 8 bases, in that order; junction bases with no gene match: 15. This CDR3 contains 15 residues. CDR1 MNHEY and CDR2 SVGAGI come from the germline V gene. CDR3 residues: CASSYKGAGVGGYTF. The CDR3 DNA follows: TGTGCCAGCAGCTACAAGGGGGCGGGGGTTGGAGGCTACACCTTC.

About this clone: Germline is not matched at one junction end, which may reflect a read error. The same CDR3 arises from other DNA sequences in this sample as well. The chain is built from TRBV5-1 and TRBJ2-1; D tentatively fits TRBD1 or TRBD2 (6 bases each). The CDR3 length is 13 residues. Germline V lookup: CDR1 SGHRS, CDR2 YFSETQ. This CDR3 is CASRLAGGHEQFF. In nucleotides, the CDR3 is TGCGCCAGCAGATTGGCCGGGGGCCATGAGCAGTTCTTC. The whole variable domain, remainder taken from reference TRBV5-1 and TRBJ2-1, is KAGVTQTPRYLIKTRGQQVTLSCSPISGHRSVSWYQQTPGQGLQFLFEYFSETQRNKGNFPGRFSGRQFSNSRSEMNVSTLELGDSALYLCASRLAGGHEQFFGPGTRLTVL.

J is TRBJ2-1 and V is TRBV5-1; D is unclear. V shed 4 bases and J shed 0 bases, with 14 bases lying between them. The CDR3 sequence is 16 residues long. The germline CDR1 and CDR2 sequences are SGHRS and YFSETQ. CDR3 sequence reads: CASSTAVISSYNEQFF. In DNA, the CDR3 is TGCGCCAGCAGCACGGCGGTCATTAGCTCCTACAATGAGCAGTTCTTC.

This chain links TRBV2 with TRBJ2-1; a possible D gene is TRBD2 (6 bases). The CDR3 spans 17 residues. Germline V lookup: CDR1 SNHLY, CDR2 FYNNEI. With 3 bases removed from V and 0 bases from J, the gap between germline ends came to 15 bases. CDR3 amino acids: CASSDVIAASSYNEQFF. The CDR3 region has the DNA TGTGCCAGCAGTGATGTAATAGCGGCCAGCTCCTACAATGAGCAGTTCTTC.

The chain links TRBV5-1 to TRBJ2-1; no definite D call. From germline, CDR1 is SGHRS and CDR2 YFSETQ. CDR3 length equals 15 residues. Trimming stripped 0 bases from V and 0 bases from J, with 7 bases between. CDR3 in amino acids: CASSLVADSYNEQFF. For the CDR3, the DNA is TGCGCCAGCAGCTTGGTTGCGGACTCCTACAATGAGCAGTTCTTC. The variable domain in full, completed from reference TRBV5-1 and TRBJ2-1, reads KAGVTQTPRYLIKTRGQQVTLSCSPISGHRSVSWYQQTPGQGLQFLFEYFSETQRNKGNFPGRFSGRQFSNSRSEMNVSTLELGDSALYLCASSLVADSYNEQFFGPGTRLTVL.

This sequence joins TRBV7-9 and TRBJ1-6; tentative D call: TRBD1 (6 bases). V dropped 1 base and J dropped 4 bases, with 11 bases sitting between them. Germline V gene lookup returns CDR1 SEHNR and CDR2 FQNEAQ (reference sequence). This CDR3 contains 16 residues. CDR3 region: CASSLGTGTYNSPLHF. The CDR3 DNA is TGTGCCAGCAGCTTAGGCACAGGGACTTATAATTCACCCCTCCACTTT. The whole variable domain, filled in from reference TRBV7-9 and TRBJ1-6, reads DTGVSQNPRHKITKRGQNVTFRCDPISEHNRLYWYRQTLGQGPEFLTYFQNEAQLEKSRLLSDRFSAERPKGSFSTLEIQRTEQGDSAMYLCASSLGTGTYNSPLHFGNGTRLTVT.

The sample holds one count of this clone. The chain has TRBV27 and TRBJ2-5; D unclear. The CDR3 runs to 11 residues. Germline V gene lookup returns CDR1 MNHEY and CDR2 SMNVEV (reference sequence). Trimming took 6 bases from V and 0 from J, leaving 2 bases between them. CDR3 sequence reads: CASRYQETQYF. CDR3 coding DNA: TGTGCCAGCAGGTACCAAGAGACCCAGTACTTC.

The V and J genes are TRBV6-5 and TRBJ1-2; 9 bases line up with TRBD1. The junction had 8 bases not matched to a gene; V was cut back by 7 bases and J by 5 bases. CDR1 is MNHEY, CDR2 SVGAGI, per germline. The CDR3 runs to 14 residues. DNA for the CDR3: TGTGCCAGCACCGGGGGGACAGGGTCTTATGGCTACACCTTC. The encoded protein is CASTGGTGSYGYTF.

CDR3 DNA: TGTGCCAGCAGTATCGGGACCTACACAGATACGCAGTATTTT. Protein: CASSIGTYTDTQYF. The chain employs TRBV6-6 and TRBJ2-3; D may be TRBD1 or TRBD2 (5 bases each). V was clipped by 5 bases and J by 2 bases, with 11 bases between them. Germline V gene sequence: CDR1 MNHNY, CDR2 SVGAGI (reference sequence). The CDR3 is made up of 14 amino acids.